The source of this T cell receptor (beta chain) is a study of tumor-infiltrating lymphocytes in localized non-small cell lung cancer. Here immunoSEQ multiplex PCR was the method, and the copy in TCRdb shows in-frame clones only, minus some. The table includes some 10,000 clones, nearly 65% detected once. This clone was seen only a few times. Its antigen remains unknown. V was clipped by 3 bases and J by 3 bases, with 9 bases between them. The CDR3 is made up of 13 amino acids. Germline V gives CDR1 GTSNPN, CDR2 SVGIG (reference sequence). Overall study findings and caveats: No T-cell fraction difference was seen between IM1 and IM2 tumors.

The sequenced sample consisted of lung tumor tissue. J is TRBJ1-5 and V is TRBV30, with D hard to call. This receptor was identified in a human donor with non-small cell lung cancer. The CDR3 here is CAWSPATNQPQHF. The CDR3 bases are TGTGCCTGGAGCCCAGCAACCAATCAGCCCCAGCATTTT.